The 15 T cell receptor beta chains below were found in one sample sequenced in a study of post-analysis software for immune sequencing data. The TCR beta cDNA libraries contained unique molecular identifiers. TCRdb itself ran the PCR reads through MiXCR, one entry per CDR3 protein. The profile shows hundreds of thousands of distinct CDR3 sequences, about 32% of them singletons. Their antigens are not known. Study-wide findings and caveats: Patients carried 4 or 5 TRBV segments more frequently than controls did, and TRBV5-6, TRBV5-1 and TRBV20-1 were among them.

Sequencing was done on a sample of blood. These receptors were obtained from a girl aged 10 to 17 with multiple sclerosis.

This chain links TRBV7-2 with TRBJ1-1, with TRBD1 matching over 7 bases. V was clipped by 0 bases and J by 7 bases; unmatched bases: 2. Looked up from germline, CDR1 is SGHTA and CDR2 is FQGNSA. This CDR3 region has 13 residues. CDR3 in amino acids: CASSLATGHEAFF. CDR3 DNA: TGTGCCAGCAGCTTAGCGACAGGGCATGAAGCTTTCTTT. Full variable domain (remainder filled in from reference TRBV7-2 and TRBJ1-1): GAGVSQSPSNKVTEKGKDVELRCDPISGHTALYWYRQSLGQGLEFLIYFQGNSAPDKSGLPSDRFSAERTGGSVSTLTIQRTQQEDSAVYLCASSLATGHEAFFGQGTRLTVV.

This clonotype came up a few times. The CDR3: CASSNGLAGAGEQYF. The CDR3 DNA follows: TGTGCCAGCAGTAACGGACTAGCGGGAGCCGGGGAGCAGTACTTC. The V and J genes are TRBV6-2 or TRBV6-3 and TRBJ2-7; TRBD2 matches 13 bases. Germline loops: CDR1 MNHEY, CDR2 SVGEGT. V dropped 5 bases and J dropped 7; count of bases not matched to a gene: 8. This CDR3 contains 15 residues.

The chain is built from TRBV29-1 and TRBJ2-7, with 8 bases identical to TRBD1. There are 13 residues in the CDR3. The germline gives CDR1 SQVTM, CDR2 ANQGSEA. V was clipped by 6 bases and J by 4 bases; unmatched bases: 8. The CDR3 region has the DNA TGCAGCGTAACAAGGACAGGGTCTTACGAGCAGTACTTC. The encoded protein is CSVTRTGSYEQYF.

V usage is TRBV7-9 and J usage is TRBJ2-3; TRBD1 agrees at 9 bases. The CDR3 totals 14 residues. Germline V gene sequence: CDR1 SEHNR, CDR2 FQNEAQ (reference sequence). V shed 7 bases, J shed 4 bases, and the junction held 6 bases outside the gene matches. The CDR3 reads CASIPRDRADTQYF. CDR3 nucleotide sequence: TGTGCCAGCATCCCAAGGGACAGGGCAGATACGCAGTATTTT.

There are a few counts of this clonotype. The CDR3 region has the DNA TGTGCCACCAGCCCCCCCCAGGGGCGATACAATGAGCAGTTCTTC. It is translated as CATSPPQGRYNEQFF. J is TRBJ2-1 and V is TRBV15, with D tentatively TRBD1 (6 bases). Trimming took off 5 bases at V and 4 bases at J, with 15 bases between the two ends. CDR1 and CDR2 (germline): LNHNV, YYDKDF (reference sequence). This CDR3 region has 15 residues.

This clonotype was seen a handful of times. The rearrangement links TRBV3-1 to TRBJ2-5; the D is unclear. Germline V gene data show CDR1 as LGHDT and CDR2 as YNNKEL (reference sequence). Deletions cut 1 base from V and 1 base from J, with 7 bases between. The CDR3 covers 14 residues. CDR3 sequence: CASSQGRTQETQYF. The CDR3 bases are TGTGCCAGCAGCCAAGGCAGAACCCAAGAGACCCAGTACTTC.

The chain combines TRBV5-1 with TRBJ2-1; D gene ambiguous. The DNA end is a closer match to TRBJ2-7, so the J assignment may be wrong. Germline V gene data show CDR1 as SGHRS and CDR2 as YFSETQ. The CDR3 has 16 amino acids. The CDR3 reads CASSLTGTSSYNEQYF. The CDR3 DNA is TGCGCCAGCAGCTTGACGGGCACGAGCTCCTACAATGAGCAGTACTTC.

V usage is TRBV12-3 or TRBV12-4 and J usage is TRBJ1-2; a weak D match, TRBD1 (5 bases). Trimming removed 6 bases from V and 4 bases from J, with 12 bases in between. The CDR3 spans 13 residues. The CDR3 region is CASRQDTLYGYTF. In nucleotides, the CDR3 is TGTGCCAGCAGGCAGGACACTCTCTATGGCTACACCTTC.

This clonotype was found a few times. This chain links TRBV24-1 with TRBJ2-1; possible D gene TRBD1, 5 bases. The CDR3 contains 17 residues. CDR1 and CDR2 from the germline V gene are KGHDR and SFDVKD. Trimming shortened V by 7 bases and J by 0 bases, and 18 bases separated the two germline ends. In DNA form, the CDR3 reads TGTGCCACCAGCGGGCGTGGGGCGGCGAGCTCCTACAATGAGCAGTTCTTC. It is translated as CATSGRGAASSYNEQFF.

The gene calls are TRBV12-3 or TRBV12-4 and TRBJ1-6; D is unresolved. The CDR3 loop spans 15 amino acids. Deletions cut 1 base from V and 10 bases from J, with 14 bases between. The CDR3 loop is CASSLGAPLGSPLHF. The DNA for the CDR3 is TGTGCCAGCAGTTTAGGGGCACCACTGGGGTCACCCCTCCACTTT.

As regards this clonotype: A read error may account for a junction end that differs from germline. This chain links TRBV6-6 with TRBJ1-5; D is uncertain. CDR1 and CDR2 from the germline V gene are MNHNY and SVGAGI (reference sequence). The CDR3 sequence is 15 residues long. The CDR3 here is CASCYSGPSNQPQHF. The CDR3 DNA reads TGTGCCAGCTGTTACTCCGGGCCCAGCAATCAGCCCCAGCATTTT.

On this clonotype: Mismatch with germline at one junction end may stem from a read error. The chain employs TRBV12-3 or TRBV12-4 and TRBJ1-5; D is perhaps TRBD1 (6 bases). The CDR3 length is 14 residues. The CDR3 DNA reads as TGTGCCAGCAGTACCGGACAGAGCAGTCAGCCCCAGCATTTT. This sequence encodes CASSTGQSSQPQHF.

The CDR3 nucleotides are TGTGCCAGCAGCGCGAGCGGGAGAGGGTGGAATGAGCAGTTCTTC. Protein product: CASSASGRGWNEQFF. The V gene is TRBV12-3 or TRBV12-4, the J gene TRBJ2-1; TRBD2 aligns across 8 bases. The CDR3 is 15 residues long. With 6 bases clipped from V and 7 bases from J, the junction kept 11 bases outside the gene matches.

This clonotype has at least ten counts. This chain links TRBV6-5 with TRBJ2-5; 8 bases are shared with TRBD1. Gene TRBJ2-7 matches the end of the DNA better, so the J call may be wrong. The CDR3 contains 14 residues. Per the germline V gene, CDR1 is MNHEY and CDR2 is SVGAGI. CDR3 coding DNA: TGTGCCAGCAGTTACTCAGGACAGGGCTACGAGCAGTACTTC. It specifies CASSYSGQGYEQYF.

In DNA, the CDR3 is TGTGCCAGCAGTGAAAACGGTTACGAGCAGTACTTC. This gives the protein CASSENGYEQYF. The chain combines TRBV2 with TRBJ2-4, with D unresolved. The J call may be mistaken, given a closer DNA end match to TRBJ2-7. Germline lookup yields CDR1 SNHLY and CDR2 FYNNEI. There are 12 residues in the CDR3.